The entry that follows covers one T cell receptor (beta chain) sequence. Its specificity is unknown. CDR1 MNHNY and CDR2 SVGAGI come from the germline V gene (reference sequence). This CDR3 is built from 15 residues. V trimming: 6 bases; J trimming: 7 bases; junction bases outside the gene matches: 7. The method was immunoSEQ multiplex PCR; TCRdb's version includes in-frame clones alone and lacks a portion of them. Of fewer than 45,000 clones in the sample, nearly 85% were seen once. Time point specified: blood 4 weeks post-SBRT, at nephrectomy. This sample's treatment: 15 Gy SBRT to primary tumor, nephrectomy 4 weeks later. Nephrectomy followed 15 Gy stereotactic body radiation by 4 weeks. These data come from a study of radiation and T cells in renal cell carcinoma. General study points: From baseline, blood top tumor clonotypes peaked at 2 weeks post-radiation.

The chain is built from TRBV6-6 and TRBJ2-2; TRBD1 aligns across 11 bases. The starting material was blood, obtained from a patient whose treatment included radiotherapy and nephrectomy. This TCR derives from an older woman with renal cell carcinoma. DNA for the CDR3: TGTGCCAGCAGGCGCGGACAGGGGGCTGTCGGGGAGCTGTTTTTT. It is translated as CASRRGQGAVGELFF.